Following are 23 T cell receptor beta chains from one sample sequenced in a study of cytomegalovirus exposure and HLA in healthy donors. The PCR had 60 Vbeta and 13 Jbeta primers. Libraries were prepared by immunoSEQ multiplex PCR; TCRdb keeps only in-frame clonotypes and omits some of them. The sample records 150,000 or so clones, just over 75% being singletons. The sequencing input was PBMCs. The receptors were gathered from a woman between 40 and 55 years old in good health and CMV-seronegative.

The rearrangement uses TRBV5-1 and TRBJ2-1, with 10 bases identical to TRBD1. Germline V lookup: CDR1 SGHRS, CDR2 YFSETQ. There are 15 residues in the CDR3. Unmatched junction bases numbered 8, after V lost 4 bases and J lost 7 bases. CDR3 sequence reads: CASSVSGDRGNEQFF. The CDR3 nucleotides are TGCGCCAGCAGCGTCTCTGGGGACAGGGGAAATGAGCAGTTCTTC.

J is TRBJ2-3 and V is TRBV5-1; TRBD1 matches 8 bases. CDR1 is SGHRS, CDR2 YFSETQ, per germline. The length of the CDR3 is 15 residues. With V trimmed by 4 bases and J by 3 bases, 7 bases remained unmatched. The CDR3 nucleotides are TGCGCCAGCAGCGTCGACAGGGGTGGGACAGATACGCAGTATTTT. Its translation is CASSVDRGGTDTQYF.

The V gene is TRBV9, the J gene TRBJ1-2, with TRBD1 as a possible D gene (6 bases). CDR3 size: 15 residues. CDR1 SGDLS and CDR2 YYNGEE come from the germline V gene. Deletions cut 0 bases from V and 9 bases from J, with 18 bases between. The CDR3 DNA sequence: TGTGCCAGCAGCGTAGACGGGACAACCACCGGTCGCTACACCTTC. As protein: CASSVDGTTTGRYTF.

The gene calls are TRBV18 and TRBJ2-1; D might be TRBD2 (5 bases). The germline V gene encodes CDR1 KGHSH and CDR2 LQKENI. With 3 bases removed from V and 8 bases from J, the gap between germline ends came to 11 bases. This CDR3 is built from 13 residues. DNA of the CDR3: TGTGCCAGCTCACCTGGGAGAGAGGATGAGCAGTTCTTC. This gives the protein CASSPGREDEQFF.

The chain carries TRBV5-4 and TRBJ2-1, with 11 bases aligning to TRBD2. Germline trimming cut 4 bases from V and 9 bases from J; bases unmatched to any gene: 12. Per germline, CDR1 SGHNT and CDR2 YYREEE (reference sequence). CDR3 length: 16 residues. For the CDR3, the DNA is TGTGCCAGCAGCCCTCCTAGCGGGAGGCTCCCGACTGAGCAGTTCTTC. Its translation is CASSPPSGRLPTEQFF.

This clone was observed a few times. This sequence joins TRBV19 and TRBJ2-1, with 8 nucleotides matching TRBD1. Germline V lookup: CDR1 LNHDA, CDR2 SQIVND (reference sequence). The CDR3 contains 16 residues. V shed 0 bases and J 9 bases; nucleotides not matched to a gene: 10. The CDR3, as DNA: TGTGCCAGTAGTATAGATAAGGGGACAGGTAAGGGTGAGCAGTTCTTC. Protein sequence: CASSIDKGTGKGEQFF. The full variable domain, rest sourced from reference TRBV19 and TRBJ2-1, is DGGITQSPKYLFRKEGQNVTLSCEQNLNHDAMYWYRQDPGQGLRLIYYSQIVNDFQKGDIAEGYSVSREKKESFPLTVTSAQKNPTAFYLCASSIDKGTGKGEQFFGPGTRLTVL.

The CDR3 DNA reads as TGTGCCAGCAGCCTAGAATTACGGCAGCCCCAGCATTTT. This gives the protein CASSLELRQPQHF. V gene TRBV7-6 combines with J gene TRBJ1-5; D is uncertain. This CDR3 has 13 residues. The germline V and J ends were trimmed by 5 bases and 7 bases, with 12 bases remaining between them. From germline, CDR1 is SGHVS and CDR2 FNYEAQ.

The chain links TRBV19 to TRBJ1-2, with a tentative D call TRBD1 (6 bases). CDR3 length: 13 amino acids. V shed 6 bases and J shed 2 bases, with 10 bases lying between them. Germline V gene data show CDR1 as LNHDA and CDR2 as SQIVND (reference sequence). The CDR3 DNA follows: TGTGCCAGTAGCGGACAGAGGAACTATGGCTACACCTTC. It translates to CASSGQRNYGYTF. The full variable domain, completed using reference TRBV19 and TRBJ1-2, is DGGITQSPKYLFRKEGQNVTLSCEQNLNHDAMYWYRQDPGQGLRLIYYSQIVNDFQKGDIAEGYSVSREKKESFPLTVTSAQKNPTAFYLCASSGQRNYGYTFGSGTRLTVV.

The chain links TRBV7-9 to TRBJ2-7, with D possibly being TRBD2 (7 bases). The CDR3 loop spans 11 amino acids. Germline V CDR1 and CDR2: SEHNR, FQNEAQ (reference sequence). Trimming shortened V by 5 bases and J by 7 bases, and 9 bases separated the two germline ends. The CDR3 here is CASSRGAEQYF. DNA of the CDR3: TGTGCCAGCAGCCGGGGGGCGGAGCAGTACTTC.

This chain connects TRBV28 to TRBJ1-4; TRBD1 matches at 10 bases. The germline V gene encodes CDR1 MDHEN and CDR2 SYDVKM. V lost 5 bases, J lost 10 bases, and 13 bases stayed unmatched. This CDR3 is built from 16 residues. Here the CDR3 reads CASSALGQGKNGKLFF. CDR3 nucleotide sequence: TGTGCCAGCAGTGCCTTGGGACAGGGGAAAAACGGAAAACTGTTTTTT.

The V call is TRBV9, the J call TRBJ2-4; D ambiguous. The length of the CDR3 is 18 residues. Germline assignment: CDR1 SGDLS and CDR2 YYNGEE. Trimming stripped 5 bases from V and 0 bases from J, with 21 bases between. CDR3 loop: CASRAPGRRPLAKNIQYF. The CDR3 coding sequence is TGTGCCAGCAGGGCCCCGGGTAGAAGGCCCCTAGCCAAAAACATTCAGTACTTC. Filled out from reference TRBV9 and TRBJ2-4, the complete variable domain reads DSGVTQTPKHLITATGQRVTLRCSPRSGDLSVYWYQQSLDQGLQFLIQYYNGEERAKGNILERFSAQQFPDLHSELNLSSLELGDSALYFCASRAPGRRPLAKNIQYFGAGTRLSVL.

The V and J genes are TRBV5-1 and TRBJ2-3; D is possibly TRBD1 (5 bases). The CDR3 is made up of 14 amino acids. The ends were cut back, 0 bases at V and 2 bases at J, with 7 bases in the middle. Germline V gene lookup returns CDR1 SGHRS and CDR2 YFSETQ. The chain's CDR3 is CASSLGTTTDTQYF. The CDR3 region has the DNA TGCGCCAGCAGCTTGGGGACAACCACAGATACGCAGTATTTT.

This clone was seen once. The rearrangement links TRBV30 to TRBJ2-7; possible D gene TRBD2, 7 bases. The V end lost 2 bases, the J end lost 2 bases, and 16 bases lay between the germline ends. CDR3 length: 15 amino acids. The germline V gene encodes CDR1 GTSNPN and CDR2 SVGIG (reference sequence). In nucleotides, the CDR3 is TGTGCCTGGAGTCGGGGGGCAGGGGTCGCCTACGAGCAGTACTTC. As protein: CAWSRGAGVAYEQYF. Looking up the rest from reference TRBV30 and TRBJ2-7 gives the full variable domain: SQTIHQWPATLVQPVGSPLSLECTVEGTSNPNLYWYRQAAGRGLQLLFYSVGIGQISSEVPQNLSASRPQDRQFILSSKKLLLSDSGFYLCAWSRGAGVAYEQYFGPGTRLTVT.

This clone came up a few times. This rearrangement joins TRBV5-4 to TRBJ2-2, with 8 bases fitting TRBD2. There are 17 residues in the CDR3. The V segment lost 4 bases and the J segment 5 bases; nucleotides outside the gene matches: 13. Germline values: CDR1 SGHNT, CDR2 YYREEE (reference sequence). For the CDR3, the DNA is TGTGCCAGCAGCCCTAGCGGGCCAAACGGGTTGACCGGGGAGCTGTTTTTT. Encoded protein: CASSPSGPNGLTGELFF.

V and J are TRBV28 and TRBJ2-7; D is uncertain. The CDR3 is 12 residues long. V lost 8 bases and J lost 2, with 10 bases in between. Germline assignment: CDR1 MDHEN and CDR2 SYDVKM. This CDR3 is CASRTSAYEQYF. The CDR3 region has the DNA TGTGCCAGCCGAACTTCGGCCTACGAGCAGTACTTC. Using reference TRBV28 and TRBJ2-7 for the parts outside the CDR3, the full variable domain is DVKVTQSSRYLVKRTGEKVFLECVQDMDHENMFWYRQDPGLGLRLIYFSYDVKMKEKGDIPEGYSVSREKKERFSLILESASTNQTSMYLCASRTSAYEQYFGPGTRLTVT.

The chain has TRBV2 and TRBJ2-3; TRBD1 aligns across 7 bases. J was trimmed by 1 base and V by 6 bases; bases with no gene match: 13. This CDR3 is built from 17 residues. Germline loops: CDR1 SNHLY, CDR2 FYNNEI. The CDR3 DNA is TGTGCCAGCAGCTCGCCCGAAGGGGGCCAACGCACAGATACGCAGTATTTT. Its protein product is CASSSPEGGQRTDTQYF. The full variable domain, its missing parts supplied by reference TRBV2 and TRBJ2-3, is EPEVTQTPSHQVTQMGQEVILRCVPISNHLYFYWYRQILGQKVEFLVSFYNNEISEKSEIFDDQFSVERPDGSNFTLKIRSTKLEDSAMYFCASSSPEGGQRTDTQYFGPGTRLTVL.

CDR3 nucleotides: TGTGCCAGCAGCGTAGCCGGGGATGGGGGAAACACCATATATTTT. It translates to CASSVAGDGGNTIYF. The chain uses TRBV9 and TRBJ1-3; D unclear. The CDR3 covers 15 residues. The V gene lost 0 bases and the J gene lost 4 bases, with 11 bases spanning the gap. Germline values: CDR1 SGDLS, CDR2 YYNGEE.

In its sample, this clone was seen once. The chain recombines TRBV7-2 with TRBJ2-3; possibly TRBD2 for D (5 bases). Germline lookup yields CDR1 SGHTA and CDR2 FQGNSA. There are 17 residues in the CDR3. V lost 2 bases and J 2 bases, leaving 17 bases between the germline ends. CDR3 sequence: CASSLSVRRASTDTQYF. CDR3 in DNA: TGTGCCAGCAGCTTATCAGTTCGGCGGGCCTCCACAGATACGCAGTATTTT.

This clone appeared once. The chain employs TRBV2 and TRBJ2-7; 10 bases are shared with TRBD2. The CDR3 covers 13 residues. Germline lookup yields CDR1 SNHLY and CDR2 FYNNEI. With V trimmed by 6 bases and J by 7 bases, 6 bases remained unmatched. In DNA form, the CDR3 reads TGTGCCAGCAGCCGGGGACTAGCGCGAGAGCAGTACTTC. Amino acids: CASSRGLAREQYF.

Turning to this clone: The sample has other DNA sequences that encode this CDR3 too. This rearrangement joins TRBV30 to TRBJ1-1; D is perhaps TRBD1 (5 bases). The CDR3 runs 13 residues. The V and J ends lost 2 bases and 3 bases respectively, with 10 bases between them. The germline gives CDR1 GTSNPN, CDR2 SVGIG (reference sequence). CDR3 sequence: CAWSSGGDTEAFF. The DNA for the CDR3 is TGTGCCTGGAGTTCCGGGGGTGACACTGAAGCTTTCTTT.

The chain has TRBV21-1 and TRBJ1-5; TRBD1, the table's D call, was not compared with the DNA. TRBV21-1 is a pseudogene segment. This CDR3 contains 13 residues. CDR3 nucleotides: TGTGCCAGCAGCAGACAGGAGGATCAGCCCCAGCATTTT. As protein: CASSRQEDQPQHF.

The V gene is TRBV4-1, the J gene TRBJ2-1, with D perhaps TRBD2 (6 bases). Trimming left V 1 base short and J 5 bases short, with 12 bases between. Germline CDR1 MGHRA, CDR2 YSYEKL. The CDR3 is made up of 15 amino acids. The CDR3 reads CASSQVGGEHNEQFF. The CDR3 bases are TGCGCCAGCAGCCAAGTAGGAGGGGAACACAATGAGCAGTTCTTC.

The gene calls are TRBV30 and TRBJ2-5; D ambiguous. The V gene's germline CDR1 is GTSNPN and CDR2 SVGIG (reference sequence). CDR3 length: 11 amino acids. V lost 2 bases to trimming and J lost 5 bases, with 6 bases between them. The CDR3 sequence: CAWSHEETQYF. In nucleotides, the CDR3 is TGTGCCTGGAGTCACGAGGAGACCCAGTACTTC.